This T cell receptor beta chain stems from a study of technical replicates of blood from four donors. The trim removed 2 bases at V and 4 bases at J, leaving 21 bases unmatched. There are 21 residues in the CDR3. The germline V gene encodes CDR1 MDHEN and CDR2 SYDVKM. Assay used: immunoSEQ multiplex PCR; TCRdb lists only in-frame clones, some missing. The sample has about 89,000 clones, over 85% seen once. The sequencing sample was made of T cells isolated from PBMCs. The clonotype was recovered from a human donor in good health. The chain has TRBV28 and TRBJ1-2; TRBD1 agrees at 11 bases. The CDR3 sequence: CASSLTGTGGMKRVLGYGYTF. The CDR3, as DNA: TGTGCCAGCAGTTTAACCGGGACAGGGGGGATGAAAAGGGTTTTAGGCTATGGCTACACCTTC.